This entry lists 23 T cell receptor beta chains sequenced from one sample in a study of T cells in Graves' hyperthyroidism and ophthalmopathy. There were TCR beta CDR3 regions amplified from RNA transcripts. The TCR CDR3 first-round RT-PCR relied on the HTBI primer set. Each CDR3 protein is one row after TCRdb ran MiXCR on the multiplex PCR reads. The table lists approximately 510,000 distinct CDR3 sequences, less than 25% of them singletons. The sample was blood. These receptor sequences come from a man younger than 35 with Graves' hyperthyroidism.

This chain joins TRBV12-3 or TRBV12-4 and TRBJ2-5; TRBD2 agrees at 11 bases. The CDR3 consists of 17 residues. The trim removed 6 bases at V and 5 bases at J, leaving 14 bases unmatched. The CDR3 region has the DNA TGTGCCAGCAGGCTAGGGGTAGCGGGGGGGCTGTGGGAGACCCAGTACTTC. Its translation is CASRLGVAGGLWETQYF.

Only a few counts were recorded for this clonotype. The chain is built from TRBV25-1 and TRBJ1-1, with TRBD1 matching 12 bases. Germline CDR1 is MGHDK and CDR2 is SYGVNS. Trimming took 6 bases from V and 4 from J; bases not matched to a gene: 21. The length of the CDR3 is 20 residues. CDR3 sequence: CASSRDRTGTGGVKRTEAFF. The DNA of the CDR3 is TGTGCCAGCAGCCGGGACCGTACCGGGACAGGGGGCGTCAAGCGCACTGAAGCTTTCTTT.

The genes are TRBV13 and TRBJ2-5; perhaps TRBD2 as D (6 bases). V gave up 5 bases and J gave up 2 bases, with 15 bases separating them. The CDR3 runs 15 residues. Germline-derived CDR1 and CDR2 are PRHDT and FYEKMQ (reference sequence). The CDR3 DNA is TGTGCCAGCAGCGGAACGGGAGTCCAACAAGAGACCCAGTACTTC. It yields the protein CASSGTGVQQETQYF.

This clonotype was seen ten or more times. CDR3 coding DNA: TGTGCCAGCAGTTTGAGGGCCTCGGGCACTGAAGCTTTCTTT. Translating it yields CASSLRASGTEAFF. The chain is built from TRBV6-5 and TRBJ1-1; no clear D gene. V was shortened by 4 bases and J by 4 bases, with 13 bases between the two germline ends. The CDR3 covers 14 residues. Germline assignment: CDR1 MNHEY and CDR2 SVGAGI.

The gene calls are TRBV11-2 and TRBJ2-5, with no clear D. CDR1 is SGHAT and CDR2 is FQNNGV in the germline V gene. The CDR3 totals 16 residues. V dropped 2 bases and J dropped 1 base, with 14 bases sitting between them. The CDR3 sequence is CASSLLHPGFQETQYF. CDR3 coding DNA: TGTGCCAGCAGCTTACTTCACCCCGGGTTCCAAGAGACCCAGTACTTC.

This clonotype has ten or more counts. The rearrangement uses TRBV12-3 or TRBV12-4 and TRBJ1-1, with D maybe TRBD1 (6 bases). V was shortened by 6 bases and J by 3 bases, with 11 bases between the two germline ends. The CDR3 is 13 amino acids. In nucleotides, the CDR3 is TGTGCCAGCAGAACAGGGCGGGACACTGAAGCTTTCTTT. Residues: CASRTGRDTEAFF.

The gene calls are TRBV18 and TRBJ2-7; D is undetermined. Germline-derived CDR1 and CDR2 are KGHSH and LQKENI. Trimming removed 0 bases at V and 0 bases at J, with 12 bases between. This CDR3 has 16 amino acids. This chain's CDR3 is CASSPPPRPNSYEQYF. The CDR3 DNA sequence: TGTGCCAGCTCACCACCCCCCAGGCCTAACTCCTACGAGCAGTACTTC.

Many counts were recorded for this clonotype. The chain recombines TRBV12-5 with TRBJ1-5; the D gene is possibly TRBD1 (5 bases). The germline V gene has CDR1 LGHNT and CDR2 FRNRAP. The CDR3 loop spans 19 amino acids. The V end was cut by 2 bases, the J end by 2 bases, with 22 bases between. CDR3: CASGLFSWEGVRRNQPQHF. The CDR3 bases are TGTGCTAGTGGTTTGTTCTCATGGGAAGGGGTTAGGCGCAATCAGCCCCAGCATTTT.

This clonotype was seen more than once but under ten times. The chain links TRBV7-6 to TRBJ2-7; 8 nucleotides align to TRBD2. The germline CDR1 and CDR2 sequences are SGHVS and FNYEAQ. The CDR3 is made up of 15 amino acids. V shed 5 bases and J 3 bases; nucleotides not matched to a gene: 9. DNA for the CDR3: TGTGCCAGCAGCCCTCGGGAGGGGAATTTCTACGAGCAGTACTTC. Its protein product is CASSPREGNFYEQYF.

This clonotype has just a few counts. This chain links TRBV6-1 with TRBJ1-3, with D uncertain. V dropped 1 base and J dropped 0 bases, with 16 bases sitting between them. The CDR3 covers 18 residues. CDR1 is MNHNS and CDR2 is SASEGT in the germline V gene. The CDR3 DNA reads TGTGCCAGCAGTGAAGAGGAAGGGCAGCCTTTCTCTGGAAACACCATATATTTT. It codes for CASSEEEGQPFSGNTIYF.

This clonotype was seen repeatedly, ten times or more. The chain links TRBV2 to TRBJ2-7, with a tentative D call TRBD1 (6 bases). CDR3 length: 14 residues. CDR1 SNHLY and CDR2 FYNNEI come from the germline V gene. V lost 5 bases to trimming and J lost 6 bases, with 17 bases between them. In DNA, the CDR3 is TGTGCCAGCAGTCAATACTTTCAGGGGATCGAGCAGTACTTC. This sequence encodes CASSQYFQGIEQYF.

In its sample, this clonotype was seen a few times. This rearrangement joins TRBV15 to TRBJ1-5; 12 bases agree with TRBD1. Trimming cost V 1 base and J 6 bases; bases outside gene matches: 10. The CDR3 consists of 18 residues. The germline V gene has CDR1 LNHNV and CDR2 YYDKDF (reference sequence). The CDR3 protein is CATSRVGGGTGGLQPQHF. In DNA, the CDR3 is TGTGCCACCAGCAGAGTGGGCGGAGGGACAGGGGGCCTTCAGCCCCAGCATTTT.

The chain recombines TRBV12-3 or TRBV12-4 with TRBJ2-3; no definite D call. V lost 6 bases to trimming and J lost 0 bases, with 16 bases between them. The CDR3 sequence is 16 residues long. CDR3 nucleotide sequence: TGTGCCAGCAGCATACTCGCGGCCACTAGCACAGATACGCAGTATTTT. Translating it yields CASSILAATSTDTQYF.

V is TRBV15 and J is TRBJ2-7, with TRBD2 identical over 7 bases. The CDR3 covers 15 residues. Germline lookup yields CDR1 LNHNV and CDR2 YYDKDF (reference sequence). V dropped 1 base and J dropped 5; count of bases not matched to a gene: 8. Here the CDR3 DNA reads TGTGCCACCAGCAGAGTCCGGGAGGCGGTCCACGAGCAGTACTTC. Its protein product is CATSRVREAVHEQYF.

Ten or more counts support this clonotype. The gene calls are TRBV6-5 and TRBJ1-5; no clear D. Germline V gene sequence: CDR1 MNHEY, CDR2 SVGAGI. V gave up 2 bases and J gave up 0 bases, with 8 bases separating them. This CDR3 spans 15 amino acids. DNA for the CDR3: TGTGCCAGCAGTTACACGATCAATAGCAATCAGCCCCAGCATTTT. As protein: CASSYTINSNQPQHF.

This clonotype came up many times. The genes are TRBV6-1 and TRBJ1-1; D remains unclear. The V gene lost 7 bases and the J gene lost 4 bases, with 13 bases spanning the gap. The CDR3 is made up of 13 amino acids. The V gene's germline CDR1 is MNHNS and CDR2 SASEGT. The chain's CDR3 is CASKNSVSTEAFF. CDR3 bases: TGTGCCAGCAAGAATAGTGTGAGCACTGAAGCTTTCTTT.

The table lists this clonotype with many counts. The chain has TRBV5-1 and TRBJ1-1; D may be TRBD1 (5 bases). Trimming removed 4 bases at V and 2 bases at J, with 15 bases between. This CDR3 has 15 amino acids. Germline CDR1 is SGHRS and CDR2 is YFSETQ. Written as DNA, the CDR3 is TGCGCCAGCAGCGAATCGGGACCGGGAAACACTGAAGCTTTCTTT. Residues: CASSESGPGNTEAFF. Complete variable domain (other parts from reference TRBV5-1 and TRBJ1-1): KAGVTQTPRYLIKTRGQQVTLSCSPISGHRSVSWYQQTPGQGLQFLFEYFSETQRNKGNFPGRFSGRQFSNSRSEMNVSTLELGDSALYLCASSESGPGNTEAFFGQGTRLTVV.

This clonotype was observed a handful of times. This chain connects TRBV20-1 to TRBJ2-7; the match to TRBD2 covers 7 bases. The V segment lost 3 bases and the J segment 9 bases; nucleotides outside the gene matches: 23. The CDR3 is 17 amino acids. Per the germline V gene, CDR1 is DFQATT and CDR2 is SNEGSKA (reference sequence). The CDR3 reads CSARVFPAGTPGAGQYF. The CDR3 DNA reads as TGCAGTGCTAGGGTTTTCCCAGCGGGGACCCCCGGGGCCGGGCAGTACTTC.

This clonotype was recorded a few times. The chain combines TRBV28 with TRBJ2-7; D unresolved. This CDR3 spans 12 amino acids. V dropped 6 bases and J dropped 6 bases, with 12 bases sitting between them. Germline assignment: CDR1 MDHEN and CDR2 SYDVKM. Here the CDR3 reads CASSSDLPEQYF. The DNA for the CDR3 is TGTGCCAGCAGCTCGGACCTTCCCGAGCAGTACTTC.

This clonotype was recorded a few times. A junction end diverges from the germline sequence, so it may reflect a read error. The V gene is TRBV28, the J gene TRBJ1-1; D might be TRBD1 (6 bases). CDR1 and CDR2 (germline): MDHEN, SYDVKM. This CDR3 has 12 amino acids. The CDR3 DNA follows: TGTGCCAGCAGGATAGGGGGGACTGATGCTTTCTTT. This encodes CASRIGGTDAFF. The variable domain in full, with the rest retrieved from reference TRBV28 and TRBJ1-1, is DVKVTQSSRYLVKRTGEKVFLECVQDMDHENMFWYRQDPGLGLRLIYFSYDVKMKEKGDIPEGYSVSREKKERFSLILESASTNQTSMYLCASRIGGTDAFFGQGTRLTVV.

The chain is built from TRBV28 and TRBJ1-5; TRBD1 matches 8 bases. Germline CDR1 reads MDHEN; CDR2 reads SYDVKM. The V gene end was trimmed by 3 bases and the J gene end by 6 bases; junction bases not matched to a gene: 4. The CDR3 consists of 14 residues. CDR3 sequence reads: CASSFSGGGQPQHF. The CDR3 coding sequence is TGTGCCAGCAGTTTCTCAGGGGGCGGTCAGCCCCAGCATTTT.

The CDR3 DNA is TGTGCCAGCAGCTCGCCCACAGGGATTTCTAACTATGGCTACACCTTC. Translating gives CASSSPTGISNYGYTF. The genes are TRBV11-1 and TRBJ1-2; D might be TRBD1 (6 bases). This CDR3 spans 16 amino acids. Germline loops: CDR1 SGHAT, CDR2 FQDESV (reference sequence). The germline V and J ends were trimmed by 4 bases and 0 bases, with 15 bases remaining between them.

In this sample, this clonotype turned up a few times. The chain couples TRBV4-1 to TRBJ1-5; D is uncertain. Germline CDR1 MGHRA, CDR2 YSYEKL. This CDR3 is 17 amino acids long. Trimming removed 4 bases at V and 5 bases at J, with 21 bases between. In nucleotides, the CDR3 is TGCGCCAGCAGCCGTTTTACCGGACCCTCCTTAGATCAGCCCCAGCATTTT. It yields the protein CASSRFTGPSLDQPQHF.